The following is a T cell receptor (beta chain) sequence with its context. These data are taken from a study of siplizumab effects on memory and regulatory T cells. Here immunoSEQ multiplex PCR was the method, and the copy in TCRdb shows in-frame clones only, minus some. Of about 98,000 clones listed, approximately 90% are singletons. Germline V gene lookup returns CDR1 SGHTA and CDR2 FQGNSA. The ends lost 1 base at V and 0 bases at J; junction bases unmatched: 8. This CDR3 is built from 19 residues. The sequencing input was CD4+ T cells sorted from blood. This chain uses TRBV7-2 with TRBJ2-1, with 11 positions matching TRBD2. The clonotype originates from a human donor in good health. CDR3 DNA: TGTGCCAGCAGCTTAGTGGGTAGCGGGGGGGTTGGCTCCTACAATGAGCAGTTCTTC. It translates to CASSLVGSGGVGSYNEQFF.